A selection of T cell receptor beta chains follows, all from one sample in a study of shared clonotypes between healthy human individuals. The table came from immunoSEQ multiplex PCR; TCRdb's copy has only in-frame clones and leaves some out. The sample holds 470,000 or so clones; around 73% are singletons and the top ten take more than 10%. Sequences were obtained from PBMCs. The receptors were sampled from a woman aged 40 to 55 in good health. Some clones in this sample may be carry-over from other donors' samples. CDR3s include the opening cysteine and the closing phenylalanine or tryptophan. The order of the fields is J gene, clone size, V gene, D gene, CDR3 DNA, CDR3 protein. The D gene is left open where the match is weak. Expanded clones are given a class, and other clones once, few, many or no size at all.

>TRBJ1-5|.|TRBV19|.
TGTGCCAGTAGTATACTCGGATACAATCAGCCCCAGCATTTT
CASSILGYNQPQHF
>TRBJ1-2|.|TRBV7-2|.
TGTGCCAGCAGCCCAACAGGGTACTATGGCTACACCTTC
CASSPTGYYGYTF
>TRBJ1-2|.|TRBV19|.
TGTGCCAGTAGTATAGTTCCGGGCTATGGCTACACCTTC
CASSIVPGYGYTF
>TRBJ2-7|few|TRBV5-6|TRBD2
TGTGCCAGCAGCTTAGGACTAGCTTCTTACGAGCAGTACTTC
CASSLGLASYEQYF
>TRBJ2-7|.|TRBV6-6|.
TGTGCCAGCAGCCCCCACTCGGACGGCGAGCAGTACTTC
CASSPHSDGEQYF
>TRBJ2-7|.|TRBV7-8|TRBD1
TGTGCCAGCAGCCTGAGGACAGGGTCTGGGGAGCAGTACTTC
CASSLRTGSGEQYF
>TRBJ2-1|.|TRBV10-3|.
TGTGCCATCAGTGTACAAGTTGAGCAGTTCTTC
CAISVQVEQFF
>TRBJ2-3|few|TRBV18|TRBD2
TGTGCCAGCTCACCCTCTCTGGCGGGAGGGCCCGGGGATACGCAGTATTTT
CASSPSLAGGPGDTQYF
>TRBJ1-4|.|TRBV5-6|.
TGTGCCAGCAGCCAAATAACCGGCGAACTGTTTTTT
CASSQITGELFF
>TRBJ1-1|few|TRBV6-6|.
TGTGCCAGCAGTTACTCGACTACTGAAGCTTTCTTT
CASSYSTTEAFF
>TRBJ1-5|.|TRBV5-1|.
TGCGCCAGCAGCCGGGACGGTAGCAATCAGCCCCAGCATTTT
CASSRDGSNQPQHF
>TRBJ2-5|.|TRBV11-2|TRBD2
TGTGCCAGCAGCTCGGGGACTAGCGGGAGGGCCGAGCAAGAGACCCAGTACTTC
CASSSGTSGRAEQETQYF
>TRBJ2-1|.|TRBV2|.
TGTGCCAGCAGCACACTAGCTCGGGAGCAGTTCTTC
CASSTLAREQFF
>TRBJ2-5|.|TRBV6-1|TRBD1
TGTGCCAGCAGTGAGATCCCGGGACAGGGGACGGAGACCCAGTACTTC
CASSEIPGQGTETQYF
>TRBJ1-3|.|TRBV30|TRBD1
TGTGCCTGGAGCCCAGGGGGAACTGGAAACACCATATATTTT
CAWSPGGTGNTIYF
>TRBJ2-1|few|TRBV5-8|.
TGTGCCAGCAGACGTCGGGGCCTACCAACTAATGAGCAGTTCTTC
CASRRRGLPTNEQFF
>TRBJ1-5|.|TRBV18|TRBD1
TGTGCCAGCTCATCAGGGGGTGACAATCAGCCCCAGCATTTT
CASSSGGDNQPQHF
>TRBJ2-7|.|TRBV28|TRBD1
TGTGCCAGCAGTCCGCCGGACAGGGGCTACGAGCAGTACTTC
CASSPPDRGYEQYF
>TRBJ2-2|.|TRBV15|TRBD1
TGTGCCACCAGCAAAGACAGGGTCGGGGAGCTGTTTTTT
CATSKDRVGELFF
>TRBJ1-1|.|TRBV5-1|.
TGCGCCAGCAGCTTGGCCATGAGCGGGGACACTGAAGCTTTCTTT
CASSLAMSGDTEAFF
>TRBJ2-7|many|TRBV5-1|TRBD2
TGCGCCAGCAGCGTCCCGTCTAGCGGATACGAGCAGTACTTC
CASSVPSSGYEQYF
>TRBJ2-7|.|TRBV29-1|.
TGCAGCGTTGGGAGGACAGAGACCTACGAGCAGTACTTC
CSVGRTETYEQYF
>TRBJ2-1|.|TRBV6-5|TRBD1
TGTGCCAGCAGTTACTCCGGGACAGGGGGGAATGAGCAGTTCTTC
CASSYSGTGGNEQFF